Following are 32 T cell receptor beta chains from one sample sequenced in a study of cytomegalovirus exposure and HLA in healthy donors. The PCR employed 60 Vbeta primers together with 13 Jbeta primers. Here immunoSEQ multiplex PCR was the method, and the copy in TCRdb shows in-frame clones only, minus some. The repertoire has over 110,000 clones, roughly 80% of them found once; the top ten carry about 1%. What was sequenced was PBMCs. The origin of the receptors is a man between 18 and 35 years old in good health and CMV-seronegative.

J is TRBJ2-7 and V is TRBV30; 9 positions match TRBD1. V shed 3 bases, J shed 4 bases, and the junction held 4 bases outside the gene matches. This CDR3 comprises 13 residues. Germline V gene data show CDR1 as GTSNPN and CDR2 as SVGIG (reference sequence). The CDR3 here is CAWRNRGLYEQYF. DNA for the CDR3: TGTGCCTGGAGAAACAGGGGGCTTTACGAGCAGTACTTC.

This rearrangement joins TRBV7-9 to TRBJ2-1; 11 bases are shared with TRBD2. V dropped 3 bases and J dropped 5; count of bases not matched to a gene: 3. The CDR3 runs to 15 residues. Looked up from germline, CDR1 is SEHNR and CDR2 is FQNEAQ (reference sequence). The CDR3 sequence: CASSFIAGGNNEQFF. In DNA, the CDR3 is TGTGCCAGCAGCTTTATAGCGGGGGGGAACAATGAGCAGTTCTTC. Together with reference TRBV7-9 and TRBJ2-1, the CDR3 gives the full variable domain: DTGVSQNPRHKITKRGQNVTFRCDPISEHNRLYWYRQTLGQGPEFLTYFQNEAQLEKSRLLSDRFSAERPKGSFSTLEIQRTEQGDSAMYLCASSFIAGGNNEQFFGPGTRLTVL.

The CDR3 region has the DNA TGTGCCAGCACTATTGGCCCCGGACAGAATAACTATGGCTACACCTTC. Its translation is CASTIGPGQNNYGYTF. The V and J genes are TRBV5-5 and TRBJ1-2; TRBD1 is a possible D gene (6 bases). Germline values: CDR1 SGHKS, CDR2 YYEKEE (reference sequence). The CDR3 sequence is 16 residues long. V was shortened by 6 bases and J by 1 base, with 19 bases between the two germline ends.

The chain uses TRBV9 and TRBJ2-7; tentatively, D is TRBD2 (5 bases). Trimming took off 2 bases at V and 0 bases at J, with 12 bases between the two ends. Germline CDR1 and CDR2: SGDLS and YYNGEE. CDR3 size: 15 residues. The CDR3 bases are TGTGCCAGCAGCGTGGGAGCCAGCCTCTCCTACGAGCAGTACTTC. The encoded protein is CASSVGASLSYEQYF.

In this sample, this clone turned up once. The V and J genes are TRBV25-1 and TRBJ2-5; 8 bases are a match to TRBD1. After removal of 2 bases from V and 5 bases from J, the junction contained 7 bases not matched to a gene. CDR1 MGHDK and CDR2 SYGVNS come from the germline V gene. This CDR3 spans 15 amino acids. The CDR3 region has the DNA TGTGCCAGCAGTGAACAAACAGGGGGGATGGAGACCCAGTACTTC. Amino acid sequence: CASSEQTGGMETQYF. Using reference TRBV25-1 and TRBJ2-5 for the parts outside the CDR3, the full variable domain is EADIYQTPRYLVIGTGKKITLECSQTMGHDKMYWYQQDPGMELHLIHYSYGVNSTEKGDLSSESTVSRIRTEHFPLTLESARPSHTSQYLCASSEQTGGMETQYFGPGTRLLVL.

The J gene is TRBJ2-1, the V gene TRBV6-1; the D gene is possibly TRBD1 (5 bases). V was trimmed by 2 bases and J by 4 bases, leaving 18 bases between them. The V gene's germline CDR1 is MNHNS and CDR2 SASEGT. CDR3 size: 17 residues. The CDR3 here is CASSESHLQAYYNEQFF. The DNA for the CDR3 is TGTGCCAGCAGTGAATCCCACCTACAGGCCTATTACAATGAGCAGTTCTTC.

The rearrangement uses TRBV6-5 and TRBJ1-5, with 8 bases that match TRBD1. Germline values: CDR1 MNHEY, CDR2 SVGAGI. V lost 2 bases, J lost 3 bases, and 3 bases stayed unmatched. The CDR3 is 15 residues long. CDR3: CASSYNRGDNQPQHF. CDR3 DNA sequence: TGTGCCAGCAGTTACAACAGGGGGGACAATCAGCCCCAGCATTTT.

The genes are TRBV6-6 and TRBJ2-1, with 9 positions matching TRBD1. Germline CDR1 is MNHNY and CDR2 is SVGAGI (reference sequence). This CDR3 has 15 amino acids. The junction had 2 bases not matched to a gene; V was cut back by 0 bases and J by 5 bases. CDR3 residues: CASSYSGTGNNEQFF. The CDR3 nucleotides read TGTGCCAGCAGTTACTCGGGGACAGGGAACAATGAGCAGTTCTTC.

This clone was seen a handful of times. The gene calls are TRBV10-2 and TRBJ1-1; TRBD1 is a possible D gene (5 bases). The CDR3 is made up of 15 amino acids. V was cut by 6 bases and J by 0 bases, with 14 bases left in between. Looked up from germline, CDR1 is WSHSY and CDR2 is SAAADI. The CDR3 protein is CASSPQTTVNTEAFF. The CDR3 DNA reads TGCGCCAGCAGCCCCCAGACGACAGTGAACACTGAAGCTTTCTTT.

The chain is built from TRBV4-2 and TRBJ1-4, with a weak D call TRBD1 (5 bases). This CDR3 region has 13 residues. CDR1 LGHNA and CDR2 YNFKEQ come from the germline V gene. The ends were cut back, 1 base at V and 7 bases at J, with 7 bases in the middle. The CDR3 sequence is CASSQGRGEKLFF. CDR3 DNA sequence: TGTGCCAGCAGCCAAGGGAGGGGTGAAAAACTGTTTTTT.

This clone was counted a single time. The gene calls are TRBV7-9 and TRBJ1-5; perhaps TRBD1 as D (5 bases). The V gene's germline CDR1 is SEHNR and CDR2 FQNEAQ (reference sequence). V lost 1 base to trimming and J lost 2 bases, with 9 bases between them. CDR3 length: 15 residues. CDR3 region: CASSLDGGGNQPQHF. The CDR3 coding sequence is TGTGCCAGCAGCTTAGATGGGGGGGGCAATCAGCCCCAGCATTTT.

This rearrangement joins TRBV6-6 to TRBJ1-2; 7 positions agree with TRBD1. The ends lost 5 bases at V and 0 bases at J; junction bases unmatched: 3. CDR1 is MNHNY, CDR2 SVGAGI, per germline (reference sequence). CDR3 length equals 14 residues. CDR3 in DNA: TGTGCCAGCAGTACCGGACAGGCTAACTATGGCTACACCTTC. Translation gives CASSTGQANYGYTF.

This clone was found once. The rearrangement uses TRBV7-9 and TRBJ1-4; TRBD1 matches 12 bases. The CDR3 loop spans 18 amino acids. Germline CDR1 and CDR2: SEHNR and FQNEAQ (reference sequence). Trimming removed 4 bases from V and 0 bases from J; junction bases left unmatched: 6. CDR3 loop: CASSSPGQGATTNEKLFF. The CDR3 nucleotides are TGTGCCAGCAGCTCTCCGGGACAGGGGGCAACAACTAATGAAAAACTGTTTTTT. Looking up the rest from reference TRBV7-9 and TRBJ1-4 gives the full variable domain: DTGVSQNPRHKITKRGQNVTFRCDPISEHNRLYWYRQTLGQGPEFLTYFQNEAQLEKSRLLSDRFSAERPKGSFSTLEIQRTEQGDSAMYLCASSSPGQGATTNEKLFFGSGTQLSVL.

The chain links TRBV10-3 to TRBJ1-3; no clear D. V shed 2 bases and J shed 4 bases, with 3 bases lying between them. Germline V gene sequence: CDR1 ENHRY, CDR2 SYGVKD. The CDR3 runs 12 residues. CDR3 sequence (DNA): TGTGCCATCAGTGAGGGCGGAAACACCATATATTTT. Encoded protein: CAISEGGNTIYF.

Worth noting for this clone: Its ends do not fully match the called genes, so a read error is possible. The rearrangement links TRBV7-9 to TRBJ1-1; D unresolved. This CDR3 spans 16 amino acids. CDR1 and CDR2 (germline): SEHNR, FQNEAQ (reference sequence). The CDR3 reads CSSSHRGAIMNTEAFF. The CDR3 nucleotides are TGTTCCAGCAGCCACCGGGGAGCGATAATGAACACTGAAGCTTTCTTT.

The chain has TRBV4-1 and TRBJ1-5; TRBD1 might be the D (5 bases). The CDR3 length is 19 residues. CDR1 is MGHRA, CDR2 YSYEKL, per germline. Trimming left V 5 bases short and J 2 bases short, with 25 bases between. The chain's CDR3 is CASSATTNLVSGGNQPQHF. The CDR3 DNA follows: TGCGCCAGCAGCGCAACTACCAACCTAGTCTCGGGGGGCAATCAGCCCCAGCATTTT.

The chain joins TRBV5-5 to TRBJ1-1; no clear D gene. The CDR3 consists of 15 residues. The V gene lost 4 bases and the J gene lost 5 bases, with 18 bases spanning the gap. CDR1 and CDR2 (germline): SGHKS, YYEKEE (reference sequence). The CDR3 reads CASSLGGSTGTEAFF. The DNA for the CDR3 is TGTGCCAGCAGCCTAGGAGGGTCTACCGGGACTGAAGCTTTCTTT.

DNA for the CDR3: TGTGCCAGCAGCCGGGACAGGGGGCACAATGAGCAGTTCTTC. It encodes CASSRDRGHNEQFF. The chain joins TRBV7-2 to TRBJ2-1; 12 bases agree with TRBD1. J lost 5 bases, V lost 5 bases, and 1 base had no gene match. Germline lookup yields CDR1 SGHTA and CDR2 FQGNSA. The CDR3 extends over 14 amino acids.

This clone has only a few counts. V usage is TRBV5-1 and J usage is TRBJ1-1; D ambiguous. V was pared by 1 base and J by 0 bases, with 10 bases between. CDR3 length equals 15 residues. Germline V gives CDR1 SGHRS, CDR2 YFSETQ. The CDR3 loop reads CASSLKAPLNTEAFF. The CDR3 bases are TGCGCCAGCAGCTTGAAAGCCCCACTGAACACTGAAGCTTTCTTT.

J is TRBJ2-3 and V is TRBV15; tentatively, D is TRBD2 (5 bases). This CDR3 comprises 17 residues. Trimming took 5 bases from V and 8 from J, leaving 26 bases between them. Germline V gives CDR1 LNHNV, CDR2 YYDKDF (reference sequence). The CDR3 nucleotides read TGTGCCACCAGCCAACGACCGGGATCTGCCCCTGGGTCTACGCAGTATTTT. This gives the protein CATSQRPGSAPGSTQYF.

This sequence joins TRBV6-1 and TRBJ2-4, with 9 bases that match TRBD1. Unmatched junction bases numbered 5, after V lost 5 bases and J lost 6 bases. The CDR3 consists of 14 residues. Germline loops: CDR1 MNHNS, CDR2 SASEGT. The CDR3 DNA reads TGTGCCAGCAGTATGACAGGGGGGCGAAACATTCAGTACTTC. Translated: CASSMTGGRNIQYF.

This clone is a singleton in its sample. V gene TRBV7-8 combines with J gene TRBJ2-5, with D possibly being TRBD2 (5 bases). Germline V gene lookup returns CDR1 SGHVS and CDR2 FQNEAQ. The length of the CDR3 is 14 residues. V was shortened by 5 bases and J by 11 bases, with 21 bases between the two germline ends. CDR3: CASSTRTAPGEQYF. The CDR3 bases are TGTGCCAGCAGCACCAGGACCGCCCCCGGGGAGCAGTACTTC.

The chain combines TRBV4-3 with TRBJ1-6; D gene uncertain. This CDR3 has 13 amino acids. V gave up 4 bases and J gave up 8 bases, with 9 bases separating them. Germline CDR1 is LGHNA and CDR2 is YSLEER. The CDR3, as DNA: TGCGCCAGCAGCCGTGAGGTTTATTCACCCCTCCACTTT. It codes for CASSREVYSPLHF.

The chain uses TRBV4-3 and TRBJ1-1; TRBD1 agrees at 7 bases. Germline CDR1 and CDR2: LGHNA and YSLEER. The CDR3 length is 14 residues. The V gene end was trimmed by 0 bases and the J gene end by 11 bases; junction bases not matched to a gene: 9. The CDR3, as DNA: TGCGCCAGCAGCCAAGAAGTGCACAGGGGTGATGCTTTCTTT. This encodes CASSQEVHRGDAFF.

The chain is built from TRBV5-1 and TRBJ2-2; perhaps TRBD1 as D (7 bases). Germline V lookup: CDR1 SGHRS, CDR2 YFSETQ. The CDR3 is 18 residues long. Trimming stripped 4 bases from V and 5 bases from J, with 24 bases between. This CDR3 is CASSIGGTALLMTGELFF. DNA for the CDR3: TGCGCCAGCAGCATAGGAGGGACAGCCCTCTTGATGACCGGGGAGCTGTTTTTT.

A single count supports this clone. The V and J genes are TRBV7-8 and TRBJ1-4; 8 nucleotides line up with TRBD1. Germline-derived CDR1 and CDR2 are SGHVS and FQNEAQ. V shed 3 bases, J shed 6 bases, and the junction held 6 bases outside the gene matches. This CDR3 has 15 residues. DNA of the CDR3: TGTGCCAGCAGCTTGAGGGACAGGCGGTATGAAAAACTGTTTTTT. This gives the protein CASSLRDRRYEKLFF.

V gene TRBV9 combines with J gene TRBJ2-2; TRBD2 aligns across 8 bases. Trimming at V came to 3 bases and at J to 1 base, leaving 2 bases not matched to a gene. The CDR3 length is 15 residues. CDR1 and CDR2 (germline): SGDLS, YYNGEE. The CDR3 nucleotides are TGTGCCAGCAGCGACGGGGGGGGGAACACCGGGGAGCTGTTTTTT. This codes for CASSDGGGNTGELFF.

The table lists this clone with a few counts. The chain links TRBV10-3 to TRBJ1-1; TRBD1 aligns across 8 bases. J gave up 4 bases and V 6 bases, and 10 bases lay outside the gene matches. The germline CDR1 and CDR2 sequences are ENHRY and SYGVKD. This CDR3 has 15 residues. The DNA for the CDR3 is TGTGCCATCAGAAGACAGGGGACGGAGAGCACTGAAGCTTTCTTT. It yields the protein CAIRRQGTESTEAFF.

The chain links TRBV18 to TRBJ1-2; the match to TRBD1 covers 8 bases. V shed 8 bases, J shed 4 bases, and the junction held 6 bases outside the gene matches. This CDR3 comprises 13 residues. Germline V CDR1 and CDR2: KGHSH, LQKENI. CDR3 loop: CASRRTGTYGYTF. The CDR3 DNA reads TGTGCCAGCCGAAGGACAGGGACCTATGGCTACACCTTC.

The chain has TRBV19 and TRBJ2-2; D unclear. The ends were cut back, 5 bases at V and 1 base at J, with 8 bases in the middle. This CDR3 is 14 amino acids long. Germline-derived CDR1 and CDR2 are LNHDA and SQIVND (reference sequence). Written as DNA, the CDR3 is TGTGCCAGTAGTGCCTACAGGAACACCGGGGAGCTGTTTTTT. Protein sequence: CASSAYRNTGELFF.

V usage is TRBV7-9 and J usage is TRBJ2-1; D may be TRBD1 (6 bases). The V and J ends lost 5 bases and 2 bases respectively, with 13 bases between them. CDR3 length equals 15 residues. Germline V gene lookup returns CDR1 SEHNR and CDR2 FQNEAQ (reference sequence). The CDR3 here is CASSPRQDPYNEQFF. The CDR3 nucleotides read TGTGCCAGCAGCCCCCGACAGGATCCCTACAATGAGCAGTTCTTC. The entire variable domain, with the rest obtained from reference TRBV7-9 and TRBJ2-1, is as follows: DTGVSQNPRHKITKRGQNVTFRCDPISEHNRLYWYRQTLGQGPEFLTYFQNEAQLEKSRLLSDRFSAERPKGSFSTLEIQRTEQGDSAMYLCASSPRQDPYNEQFFGPGTRLTVL.

The rearrangement joins TRBV4-2 to TRBJ2-3; the D is unclear. This CDR3 is 15 amino acids long. CDR1 and CDR2 (germline): LGHNA, YNFKEQ. V lost 0 bases to trimming and J lost 2 bases, with 9 bases between them. The CDR3 DNA reads TGTGCCAGCAGCCAAGATTACACCCTCACAGATACGCAGTATTTT. It encodes CASSQDYTLTDTQYF.